The 2 T cell receptor beta chains below come from one sample, sequenced in a study of cytomegalovirus exposure and HLA in healthy donors. PCR amplification relied on 60 Vbeta primers (plus 13 Jbeta primers). Here immunoSEQ multiplex PCR was the method, and the copy in TCRdb shows in-frame clones only, minus some. The sample contains 180,000 or so clones, around 77% of which appear only once. The specimen was PBMCs. Every receptor here comes from a woman in her 30s in good health and CMV-seropositive.

The rearrangement uses TRBV27 and TRBJ2-7; 15 positions match TRBD2. The CDR3 length is 14 residues. Germline loops: CDR1 MNHEY, CDR2 SMNVEV (reference sequence). V shed 6 bases, J shed 6 bases, and the junction held 3 bases outside the gene matches. CDR3: CASRGLAGGSEQYF. The CDR3 nucleotides are TGTGCCAGCAGGGGACTAGCGGGAGGTAGCGAGCAGTACTTC.

This chain links TRBV5-6 with TRBJ1-2, with D perhaps TRBD1 (6 bases). This CDR3 has 14 residues. V lost 2 bases and J 2 bases, leaving 10 bases between the germline ends. Germline CDR1 SGHDT, CDR2 YYEEEE. The CDR3 sequence: CASSFEGGNYGYTF. CDR3 DNA: TGTGCCAGCAGCTTTGAGGGGGGGAACTATGGCTACACCTTC.